This T cell receptor beta chain was profiled in a study of blood T cell repertoires in COVID-19 (dated by TCRdb to the early 2020s). Broadly, across the study: The collaborator samples originated in the United States, Italy and Spain and spanned the acute and convalescent phases of COVID-19. Sample metadata almost always included a de-identified subject ID, COVID-19 status, age in years and sex. Samples came from the ongoing ImmuneRACE study (first 160 participants) plus 1,254 subjects from 6 global collaborators. The repertoires were made available in a free public database intended to serve as a resource for research on the immune response to SARS-CoV-2. Deeply sampled blood TCRbeta repertoires from subjects exposed to, actively infected with, or recovered from COVID-19 were included in the dataset. The material from the prospective study consisted of cDNA or gDNA derived from T cells, B-cell-depleted T cells, or PBMCs. Where HLA class I and class II types were available, the types were taken from metadata supplied by the sample provider, not from assay-based typing.

Results and caveats for the whole study, not just this receptor: The quantity of clinical and demographic metadata differed by source and by participant and was supplied without curation.

Participants in the prospective study were aged about 18 to 89 years, lived in under 30 United States geographic areas, and enrolled through a virtual design. Cohort assignment in the prospective study relied on participant-reported clinical history from a screening survey and a study questionnaire. ImmuneRACE Cohort 3 recovered participants were defined by two consecutive negative NP/OP PCR tests, healthcare professional clearance, or symptom resolution. Each participant in the prospective study had whole blood, serum and a nasopharyngeal or oropharyngeal swab collected by mobile phlebotomists. Over a roughly 2-month period, participants in the prospective study had the option of providing additional blood draws and questionnaires. Before DNA extraction, blood samples from the prospective study were shipped at room temperature or frozen. Trimming accounts for 5 bases at V and 1 base at J, while the number of junction bases matched to no gene is 9. The CDR3 has 17 amino acids, counting the end cysteine and phenylalanine. Kept here is only the CDR3 DNA, which spans 51 bases and is read in frame from base 1. Looking up the germline V gene (reference sequence) yields CDR1 MNHEY and CDR2 SMNVEV.

About this clone: Its antigen has not been determined. Base quality data are lacking; no much larger clone is found one base away.

TCRbeta CDR3 regions were amplified from genomic DNA by means of the immunoSEQ Assay, a bias-controlled multiplex PCR. Under the source paper's analysis protocol: Within the assay, amplification of reference gene primers was used to estimate how many nucleated cells each sample contained. Sequence reads were collapsed and filtered to measure the absolute abundance of every unique TCRbeta CDR3 rearrangement. For each sample, productive Simpson clonality was calculated by taking the square root of Simpson's diversity index across productive rearrangements. Held by TCRdb, this immuneACCESS table contains in-frame sequences only and omits some clones. Under half of the omission traces to an unresolved V gene where checked; the cause of the rest is unknown. V and J calls and clone size are copied from that table; D and trimming were computed from the DNA. The sample table lists approximately 200,000 clones, about 90% of them with a count of one. The biggest ten clones account for 1.2% of the sample.

The chain uses TRBV27 and TRBJ1-5, and TRBD1 matches 9 of the central bases. Sequenced input: PBMCs or T cells enriched from blood (not recorded which). The clonotype originates from a man younger than 45 who had recovered from COVID-19. CDR3 reads: CASSPRTGARSNQPQHF. The nucleotide sequence is given as TGTGCCAGCAGTCCCAGGACAGGGGCAAGGAGCAATCAGCCCCAGCATTTT.